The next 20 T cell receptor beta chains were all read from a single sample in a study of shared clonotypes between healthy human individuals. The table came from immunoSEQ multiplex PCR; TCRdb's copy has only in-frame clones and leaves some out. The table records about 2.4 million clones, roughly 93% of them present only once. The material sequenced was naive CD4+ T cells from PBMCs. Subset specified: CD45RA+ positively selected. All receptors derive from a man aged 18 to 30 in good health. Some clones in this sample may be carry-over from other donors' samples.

The CDR3 reads CASSHGQNQETQYF. The CDR3, as DNA: TGTGCCAGTAGTCACGGACAGAACCAAGAGACCCAGTACTTC. The J gene is TRBJ2-5, the V gene TRBV19; possible D gene TRBD1, 6 bases. Germline lookup yields CDR1 LNHDA and CDR2 SQIVND (reference sequence). The CDR3 has 14 amino acids. Trimming removed 5 bases from V and 0 bases from J, with 10 bases in between.

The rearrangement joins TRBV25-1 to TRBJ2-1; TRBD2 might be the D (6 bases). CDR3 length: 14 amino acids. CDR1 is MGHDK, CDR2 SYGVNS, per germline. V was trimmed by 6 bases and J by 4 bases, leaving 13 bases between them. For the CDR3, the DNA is TGTGCCAGCAGCCGGGACTTAATTTACAATGAGCAGTTCTTC. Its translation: CASSRDLIYNEQFF.

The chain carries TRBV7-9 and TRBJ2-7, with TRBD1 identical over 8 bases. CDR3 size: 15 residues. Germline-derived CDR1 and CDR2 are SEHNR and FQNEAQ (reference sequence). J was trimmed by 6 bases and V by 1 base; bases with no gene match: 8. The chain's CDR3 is CASSLGQGAIAEQYF. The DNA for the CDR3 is TGTGCCAGCAGCTTAGGGCAGGGGGCGATCGCCGAGCAGTACTTC.

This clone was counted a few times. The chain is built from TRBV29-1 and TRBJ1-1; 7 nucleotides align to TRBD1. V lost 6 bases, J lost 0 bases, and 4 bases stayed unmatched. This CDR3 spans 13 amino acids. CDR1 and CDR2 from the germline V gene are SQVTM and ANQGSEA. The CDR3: CSVSGQLNTEAFF. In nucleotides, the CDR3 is TGCAGCGTGTCGGGACAGTTGAACACTGAAGCTTTCTTT. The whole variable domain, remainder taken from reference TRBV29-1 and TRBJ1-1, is SAVISQKPSRDICQRGTSLTIQCQVDSQVTMMFWYRQQPGQSLTLIATANQGSEATYESGFVIDKFPISRPNLTFSTLTVSNMSPEDSSIYLCSVSGQLNTEAFFGQGTRLTVV.

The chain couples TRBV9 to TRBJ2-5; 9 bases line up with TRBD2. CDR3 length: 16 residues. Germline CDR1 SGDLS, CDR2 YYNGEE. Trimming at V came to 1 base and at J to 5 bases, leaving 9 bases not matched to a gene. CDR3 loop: CASSVRPAGGWETQYF. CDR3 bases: TGTGCCAGCAGCGTACGCCCAGCGGGAGGTTGGGAGACCCAGTACTTC.

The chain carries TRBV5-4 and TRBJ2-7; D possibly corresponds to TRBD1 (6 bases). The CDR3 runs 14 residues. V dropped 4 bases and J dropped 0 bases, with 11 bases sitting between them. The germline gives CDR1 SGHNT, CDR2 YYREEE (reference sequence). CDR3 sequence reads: CASSTGQRSYEQYF. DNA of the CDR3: TGTGCCAGCAGCACAGGACAGCGCTCCTACGAGCAGTACTTC.

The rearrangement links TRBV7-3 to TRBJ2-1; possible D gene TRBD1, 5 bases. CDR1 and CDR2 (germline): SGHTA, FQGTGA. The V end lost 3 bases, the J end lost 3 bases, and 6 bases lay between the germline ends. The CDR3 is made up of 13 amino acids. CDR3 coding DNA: TGTGCCAGCAGCTTGACAGTCTACAATGAGCAGTTCTTC. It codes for CASSLTVYNEQFF. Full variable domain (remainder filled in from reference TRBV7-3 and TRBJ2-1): GAGVSQTPSNKVTEKGKYVELRCDPISGHTALYWYRQSLGQGPEFLIYFQGTGAADDSGLPNDRFFAVRPEGSVSTLKIQRTERGDSAVYLCASSLTVYNEQFFGPGTRLTVL.

CDR3 sequence: CASSYGSLNNEQFF. Here the CDR3 DNA reads TGTGCCAGCAGTTATGGTAGCCTGAACAATGAGCAGTTCTTC. This chain joins TRBV6-5 and TRBJ2-1; D is uncertain. Looked up from germline, CDR1 is MNHEY and CDR2 is SVGAGI. The germline V and J ends were trimmed by 3 bases and 5 bases, with 11 bases remaining between them. The CDR3 is 14 amino acids.

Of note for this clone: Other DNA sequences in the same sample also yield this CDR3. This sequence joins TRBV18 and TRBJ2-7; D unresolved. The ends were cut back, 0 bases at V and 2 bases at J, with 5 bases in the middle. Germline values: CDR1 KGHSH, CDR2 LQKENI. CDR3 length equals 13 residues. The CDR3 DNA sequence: TGTGCCAGCTCACCACCAAGCGCCTACGAGCAGTACTTC. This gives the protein CASSPPSAYEQYF.

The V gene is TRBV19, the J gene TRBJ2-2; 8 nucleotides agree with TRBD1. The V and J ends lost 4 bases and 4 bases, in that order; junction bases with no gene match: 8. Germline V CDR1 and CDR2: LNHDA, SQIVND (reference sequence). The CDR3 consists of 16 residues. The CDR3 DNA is TGTGCCAGTAGTACCCCGGACAGGGCAAGCACCGGGGAGCTGTTTTTT. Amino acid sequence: CASSTPDRASTGELFF.

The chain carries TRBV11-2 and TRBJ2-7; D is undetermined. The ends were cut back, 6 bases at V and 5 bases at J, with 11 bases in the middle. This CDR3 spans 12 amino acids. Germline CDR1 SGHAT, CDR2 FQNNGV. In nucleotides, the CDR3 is TGTGCCAGCAGGCCGAATTTCCACGAGCAGTACTTC. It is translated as CASRPNFHEQYF.

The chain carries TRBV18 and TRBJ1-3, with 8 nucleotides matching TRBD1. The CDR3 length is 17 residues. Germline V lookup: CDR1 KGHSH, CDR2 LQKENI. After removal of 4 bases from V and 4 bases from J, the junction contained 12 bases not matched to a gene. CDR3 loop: CASSQPLGQALGNTIYF. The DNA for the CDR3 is TGTGCCAGCTCACAGCCCCTGGGACAGGCACTGGGAAACACCATATATTTT.

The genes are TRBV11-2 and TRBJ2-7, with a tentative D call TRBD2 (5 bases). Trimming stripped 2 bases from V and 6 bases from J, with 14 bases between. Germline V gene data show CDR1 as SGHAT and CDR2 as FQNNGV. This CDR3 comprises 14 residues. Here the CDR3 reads CASSLSSGWREQYF. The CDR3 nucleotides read TGTGCCAGCAGCTTATCGTCGGGATGGCGCGAGCAGTACTTC.

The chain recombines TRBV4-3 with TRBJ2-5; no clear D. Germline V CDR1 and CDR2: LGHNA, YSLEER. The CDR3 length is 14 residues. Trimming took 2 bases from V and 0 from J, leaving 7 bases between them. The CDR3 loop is CASSQNSYQETQYF. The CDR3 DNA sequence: TGCGCCAGCAGCCAAAACTCGTACCAAGAGACCCAGTACTTC.

The CDR3 protein is CSGGSYEQYF. The DNA of the CDR3 is TGCAGTGGGGGGAGCTACGAGCAGTACTTC. This chain links TRBV20-1 with TRBJ2-5; D is perhaps TRBD1 or TRBD2 (5 bases each). The DNA end is more similar to TRBJ2-7, so the J call may be wrong. This CDR3 has 10 residues. Germline CDR1 and CDR2: DFQATT and SNEGSKA (reference sequence).

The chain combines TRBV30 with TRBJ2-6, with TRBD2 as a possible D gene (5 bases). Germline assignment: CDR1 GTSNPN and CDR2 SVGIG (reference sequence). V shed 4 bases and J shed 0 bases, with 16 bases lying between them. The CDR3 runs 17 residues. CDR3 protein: CAWMRVKRPSGANVLTF. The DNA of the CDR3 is TGTGCCTGGATGAGGGTGAAGCGCCCCTCTGGGGCCAACGTCCTGACTTTC.

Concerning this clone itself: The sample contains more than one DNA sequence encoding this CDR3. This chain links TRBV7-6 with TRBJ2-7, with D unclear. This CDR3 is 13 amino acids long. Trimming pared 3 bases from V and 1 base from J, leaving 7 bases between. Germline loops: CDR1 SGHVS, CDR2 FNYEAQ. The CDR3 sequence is CASSLAGSYEQYF. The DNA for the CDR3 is TGTGCCAGCAGCTTGGCTGGGTCCTACGAGCAGTACTTC.

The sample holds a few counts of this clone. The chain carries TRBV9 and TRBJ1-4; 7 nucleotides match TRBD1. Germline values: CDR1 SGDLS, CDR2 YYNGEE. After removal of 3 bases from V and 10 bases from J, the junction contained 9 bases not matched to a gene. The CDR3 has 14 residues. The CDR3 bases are TGTGCCAGCAGCGCGCAGGGGGTCGGAGGAAAACTGTTTTTT. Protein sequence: CASSAQGVGGKLFF.

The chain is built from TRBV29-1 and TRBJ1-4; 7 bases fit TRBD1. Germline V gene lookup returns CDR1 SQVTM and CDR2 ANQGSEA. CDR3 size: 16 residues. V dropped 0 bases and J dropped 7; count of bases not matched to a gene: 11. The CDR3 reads CSVEEAPGGFGEKLFF. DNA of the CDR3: TGCAGCGTTGAAGAGGCCCCAGGGGGATTTGGTGAAAAACTGTTTTTT. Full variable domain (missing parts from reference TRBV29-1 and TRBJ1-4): SAVISQKPSRDICQRGTSLTIQCQVDSQVTMMFWYRQQPGQSLTLIATANQGSEATYESGFVIDKFPISRPNLTFSTLTVSNMSPEDSSIYLCSVEEAPGGFGEKLFFGSGTQLSVL.

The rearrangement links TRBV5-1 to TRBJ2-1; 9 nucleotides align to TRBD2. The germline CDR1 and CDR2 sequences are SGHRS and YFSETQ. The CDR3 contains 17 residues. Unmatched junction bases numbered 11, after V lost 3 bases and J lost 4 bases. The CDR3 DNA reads TGCGCCAGCAGCTCGACACCACAAGCGGGAGGTTACAATGAGCAGTTCTTC. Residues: CASSSTPQAGGYNEQFF.